This entry lists 8 T cell receptor beta chains sequenced from one sample in a study of blood T cell repertoires in COVID-19. Clones were read by immunoSEQ multiplex PCR, and TCRdb kept only the in-frame ones, dropping some. The data contain some 150,000 clones, more than 70% of them singletons. Material: peripheral blood. These receptors came from a human donor in a cohort sampled during active COVID-19.

The chain employs TRBV28 and TRBJ1-5; a possible D gene is TRBD1 (6 bases). Germline V gene sequence: CDR1 MDHEN, CDR2 SYDVKM. Trimming stripped 7 bases from V and 5 bases from J, with 15 bases between. This CDR3 region has 14 residues. The CDR3 DNA is TGTGCCAGCACCCCTACAGGGTTCGATCAGCCCCAGCATTTT. Residues: CASTPTGFDQPQHF.

The genes are TRBV6-2 or TRBV6-3 and TRBJ2-7; 7 bases are shared with TRBD1. The CDR3 loop spans 16 amino acids. CDR1 and CDR2 (germline): MNHEY, SVGEGT. With V trimmed by 6 bases and J by 6 bases, 17 bases remained unmatched. In DNA form, the CDR3 reads TGTGCCAGCAGCAAAGGGAACACAGGGGTACTGGGCGAGCAGTACTTC. Its translation: CASSKGNTGVLGEQYF.

This chain joins TRBV7-2 and TRBJ1-2, with no clear D. CDR1 is SGHTA and CDR2 is FQGNSA in the germline V gene. V was cut by 1 base and J by 8 bases, with 11 bases left in between. The length of the CDR3 is 13 residues. CDR3 nucleotide sequence: TGTGCCAGCAGCTTAGGACTGGCGAGGGGCTACACCTTC. Its translation is CASSLGLARGYTF.

The chain joins TRBV6-5 to TRBJ1-3, with 7 bases identical to TRBD1. V gave up 2 bases and J gave up 0 bases; unmatched junction bases: 4. Germline-derived CDR1 and CDR2 are MNHEY and SVGAGI. The CDR3 runs to 16 residues. For the CDR3, the DNA is TGTGCCAGCAGTTACCACAGGGGAATCTCTGGAAACACCATATATTTT. Translating gives CASSYHRGISGNTIYF.

V usage is TRBV5-1 and J usage is TRBJ2-3, with TRBD1 matching 9 bases. Germline CDR1 is SGHRS and CDR2 is YFSETQ. J lost 9 bases, V lost 6 bases, and 8 bases had no gene match. CDR3 length: 13 amino acids. The CDR3, as DNA: TGCGCCAGCACCGTGAGGGGACAGGGAACGCAGTATTTT. Translating gives CASTVRGQGTQYF.

The chain carries TRBV19 and TRBJ2-1; D unresolved. Germline-derived CDR1 and CDR2 are LNHDA and SQIVND (reference sequence). The CDR3 is made up of 13 amino acids. Trimming removed 4 bases from V and 6 bases from J, with 10 bases in between. Here the CDR3 DNA reads TGTGCCAGTAGTACTCTAGGTGCCAATGAGCAGTTCTTC. This sequence encodes CASSTLGANEQFF. The full variable domain, completed using reference TRBV19 and TRBJ2-1, is DGGITQSPKYLFRKEGQNVTLSCEQNLNHDAMYWYRQDPGQGLRLIYYSQIVNDFQKGDIAEGYSVSREKKESFPLTVTSAQKNPTAFYLCASSTLGANEQFFGPGTRLTVL.

The rearrangement uses TRBV4-3 and TRBJ2-2, with 7 bases aligning to TRBD1. In germline, CDR1 is LGHNA, CDR2 YSLEER. V lost 8 bases to trimming and J lost 3 bases; unmatched junction nucleotides: 6. This CDR3 is 14 amino acids long. Here the CDR3 DNA reads TGCGCCAGCGAACGGGACAGAGACACCGGGGAGCTGTTTTTT. Translation: CASERDRDTGELFF.

This sequence joins TRBV6-6 and TRBJ2-3; D is unresolved. V shed 3 bases and J shed 6 bases, with 7 bases lying between them. The CDR3 is 12 amino acids. Per germline, CDR1 MNHNY and CDR2 SVGAGI (reference sequence). DNA of the CDR3: TGTGCCAGCAGTTATAATATGGATACGCAGTATTTT. This gives the protein CASSYNMDTQYF.